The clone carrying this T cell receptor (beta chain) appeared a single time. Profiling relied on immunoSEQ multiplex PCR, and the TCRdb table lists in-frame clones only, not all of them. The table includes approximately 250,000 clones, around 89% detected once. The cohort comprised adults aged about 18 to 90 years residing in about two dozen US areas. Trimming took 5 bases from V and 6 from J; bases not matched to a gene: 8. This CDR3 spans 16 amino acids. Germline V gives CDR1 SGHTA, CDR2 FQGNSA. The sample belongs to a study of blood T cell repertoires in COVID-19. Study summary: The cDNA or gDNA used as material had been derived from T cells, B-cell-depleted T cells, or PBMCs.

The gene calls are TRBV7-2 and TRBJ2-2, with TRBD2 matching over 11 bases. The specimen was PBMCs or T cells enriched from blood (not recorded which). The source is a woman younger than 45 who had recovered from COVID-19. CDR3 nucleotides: TGTGCCAGCAGCACCTATAGCGGGAGGGCCTCCGGGGAGCTGTTTTTT. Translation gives CASSTYSGRASGELFF.